Listed below are T cell receptor beta chains from one sample, sequenced in a study of blood T cell repertoires in COVID-19. The protocol was immunoSEQ multiplex PCR, while the TCRdb copy is restricted to in-frame clones and leaves out a portion. The sample carries about 68,000 clones, 85% recorded once. Material: peripheral blood. The receptor set was obtained from a man aged 45-65 years with acute or convalescent COVID-19. Each CDR3 is given with its conserved first and last residue. D genes are given only for firm matches. Only part of the rows carry a size: once, few, many, or a class if the clone is expanded.

>TRBJ2-7|-|-|TRBV6-5
CASTFLGGGIHEQYF
TGTGCCAGCACATTTTTAGGGGGGGGCATCCACGAGCAGTACTTC
>TRBJ1-5|once|TRBD1|TRBV6-6
CASSNGQGAVQPQHF
TGTGCCAGCAGTAACGGACAGGGGGCGGTTCAGCCCCAGCATTTT
>TRBJ2-2|-|-|TRBV2
CAISTSRAGELFF
TGTGCCATTTCGACTAGTCGGGCCGGGGAGCTGTTTTTT
>TRBJ1-2|-|-|TRBV10-2
CASSHGDYGYTF
TGCGCCAGCAGTCACGGAGACTATGGCTACACCTTC
>TRBJ2-1|-|TRBD1|TRBV29-1
CSVVEDRGQNEQFF
TGCAGCGTTGTCGAGGACAGGGGCCAGAATGAGCAGTTCTTC
>TRBJ2-5|-|TRBD2|TRBV30
CAWSVKPITGGLETQYF
TGTGCCTGGAGTGTAAAGCCTATAACGGGGGGGCTGGAGACCCAGTACTTC
>TRBJ1-6|-|TRBD1|TRBV7-8
CASSGQGNSPLHF
TGTGCCAGCAGCGGACAGGGGAACTCACCCCTCCACTTT
>TRBJ1-2|-|TRBD1|TRBV11-2
CASSLGARQGLNYGYTF
TGTGCCAGCAGCTTAGGAGCCCGACAGGGTCTAAACTATGGCTACACCTTC
>TRBJ1-3|-|TRBD1|TRBV27
CASSPLGQGGNTIYF
TGTGCCAGCAGCCCCTTGGGACAGGGGGGAAACACCATATATTTT
>TRBJ1-5|-|-|TRBV30
CAWSSRGDQPQHF
TGTGCCTGGAGTTCCCGGGGAGATCAGCCCCAGCATTTT
>TRBJ2-1|-|-|TRBV5-1
CASSREGPAGRQFF
TGCGCCAGCAGCCGAGAGGGTCCCGCGGGGAGGCAGTTCTTC
>TRBJ1-2|-|TRBD1|TRBV4-1
CASSLQTGEYGYTF
TGCGCCAGCAGCCTGCAGACAGGGGAGTATGGCTACACCTTC
>TRBJ1-5|-|-|TRBV27
CATADNLNRPQHF
TGTGCCACGGCGGATAATTTGAACCGGCCCCAGCATTTT
>TRBJ2-3|-|-|TRBV29-1
CSVGRSGAPTDTQYF
TGCAGCGTTGGGAGGTCAGGGGCCCCCACAGATACGCAGTATTTT
>TRBJ2-1|-|-|TRBV4-1
CASSQDRGFEQFF
TGCGCCAGCAGCCAAGACCGGGGGTTTGAGCAGTTCTTC
>TRBJ1-5|-|-|TRBV24-1
CATSGEEWNQPQHF
TGTGCCACCAGTGGCGAGGAATGGAATCAGCCCCAGCATTTT
>TRBJ1-1|-|TRBD1|TRBV19
CASKMDRVSDEAFF
TGTGCCAGTAAGATGGACAGGGTCAGTGATGAAGCTTTCTTT
>TRBJ2-3|-|-|TRBV3-1/TRBV3-2
CASSQGALAPNTQYF
TGTGCCAGCAGCCAAGGAGCGCTAGCCCCTAATACGCAGTATTTT
>TRBJ2-1|-|-|TRBV29-1
CSVAGVVGNEQFF
TGCAGCGTTGCGGGGGTCGTTGGCAATGAGCAGTTCTTC
>TRBJ2-3|-|-|TRBV10-2
CASSESYFSTSTDTQYF
TGCGCCAGCAGTGAGTCGTACTTCTCCACTAGCACAGATACGCAGTATTTT
>TRBJ1-1|-|-|TRBV6-5
CASNPVAGKAFF
TGTGCCAGCAACCCCGTTGCGGGAAAAGCTTTCTTT
>TRBJ2-2|-|TRBD2|TRBV4-2
CASSQAPGLLSGELFF
TGTGCCAGCAGCCAAGCACCGGGACTATTGAGCGGGGAGCTGTTTTTT
>TRBJ1-6|-|-|TRBV6-1
CASSDRLRSSYNSPLHF
TGTGCCAGCAGTGACAGACTGCGGTCATCCTATAATTCACCCCTCCACTTT
>TRBJ2-5|-|-|TRBV30
CAWSSGKETQYF
TGTGCCTGGAGTTCAGGGAAAGAGACCCAGTACTTC
>TRBJ1-1|-|-|TRBV4-1
CASSQVGQGRNTEAFF
TGCGCCAGCAGCCAAGTTGGGCAGGGTCGAAACACTGAAGCTTTCTTT
>TRBJ1-3|-|-|TRBV30
CAWSAGGVGNTIYF
TGTGCCTGGAGTGCTGGGGGGGTCGGAAACACCATATATTTT
>TRBJ1-2|-|-|TRBV4-2
CASSQEQVYGYYGYTF
TGTGCCAGCAGCCAAGAACAGGTCTATGGGTACTATGGCTACACCTTC
>TRBJ1-5|-|-|TRBV25-1
CASSGGYSNQPQHF
TGTGCCAGCAGCGGGGGGTATAGCAATCAGCCCCAGCATTTT
>TRBJ2-1|-|TRBD2|TRBV6-2/TRBV6-3
CASSYSSGTQRYEQFF
TGTGCCAGCAGTTACTCTAGCGGGACTCAACGCTATGAGCAGTTCTTC
>TRBJ2-5|once|TRBD1|TRBV10-3
CAISESSETGGETQYF
TGTGCCATCAGTGAGTCGTCCGAGACAGGGGGAGAGACCCAGTACTTC
>TRBJ2-6|once|-|TRBV5-1
CASSLGDSSGANVLTF
TGCGCCAGCAGCTTGGGCGACAGCTCTGGGGCCAACGTCCTGACTTTC
>TRBJ2-1|-|-|TRBV29-1
CSVEEKGDTTYNEQFF
TGCAGCGTTGAAGAAAAAGGGGACACTACCTACAATGAGCAGTTCTTC
>TRBJ2-3|-|TRBD1|TRBV5-8
CASSFAGGGSWTDTQYF
TGTGCCAGCAGCTTTGCAGGGGGCGGGTCGTGGACAGATACGCAGTATTTT
>TRBJ2-1|-|-|TRBV2
CASSSAENRPASNEQFF
TGTGCCAGCAGTAGCGCCGAGAATAGACCGGCTTCCAATGAGCAGTTCTTC
>TRBJ2-7|-|TRBD1|TRBV18
CASSPRGLDREIYEQYF
TGTGCCAGCTCACCACGCGGCTTGGACAGGGAAATCTACGAGCAGTACTTC
>TRBJ1-3|once|TRBD1|TRBV3-1/TRBV3-2
CASSLNRGYGNTIYF
TGTGCCAGCAGCCTAAACAGGGGCTATGGAAACACCATATATTTT